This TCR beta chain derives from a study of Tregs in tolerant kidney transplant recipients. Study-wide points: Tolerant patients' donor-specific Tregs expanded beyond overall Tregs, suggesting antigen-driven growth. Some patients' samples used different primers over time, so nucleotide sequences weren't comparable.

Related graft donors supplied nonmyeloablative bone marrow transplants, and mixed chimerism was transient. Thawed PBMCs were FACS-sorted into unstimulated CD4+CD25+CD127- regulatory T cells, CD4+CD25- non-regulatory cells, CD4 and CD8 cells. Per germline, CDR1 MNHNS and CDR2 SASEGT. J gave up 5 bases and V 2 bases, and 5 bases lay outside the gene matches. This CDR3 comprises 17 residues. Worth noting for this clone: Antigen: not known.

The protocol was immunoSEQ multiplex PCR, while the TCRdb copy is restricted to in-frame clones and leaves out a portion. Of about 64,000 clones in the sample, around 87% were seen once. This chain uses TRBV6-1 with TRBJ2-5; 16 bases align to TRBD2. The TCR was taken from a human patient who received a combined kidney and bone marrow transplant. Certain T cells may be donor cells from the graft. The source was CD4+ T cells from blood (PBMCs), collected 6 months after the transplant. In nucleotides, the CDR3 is TGTGCCAGCAGTGAAAGGGGACTAGCGGGGGGGTTGGAGACCCAGTACTTC. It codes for CASSERGLAGGLETQYF.